These 19 T cell receptor beta chains were sequenced from one sample in a study of blood T cell repertoires in COVID-19. The table came from immunoSEQ multiplex PCR; TCRdb's copy has only in-frame clones and leaves some out. This table has 200,000 to 250,000 clones, approximately 80% appearing once. The sample consisted of peripheral blood. The receptors derive from a man aged 45-65 years with active or convalescent COVID-19.

This chain joins TRBV11-3 and TRBJ1-2, with 9 positions matching TRBD1. Losses at the gene ends were 1 base for V and 6 bases for J; bases not matched to a gene: 3. CDR3 length: 14 amino acids. Germline V gene sequence: CDR1 SGHNT, CDR2 YENEEA. CDR3 loop: CASSLVDRGHGYTF. For the CDR3, the DNA is TGTGCCAGCAGCTTAGTGGACAGGGGACATGGCTACACCTTC.

The rearrangement links TRBV5-1 to TRBJ2-7, with D possibly TRBD1 on 6 matching bases. This CDR3 comprises 13 residues. CDR1 is SGHRS, CDR2 YFSETQ, per germline. V was clipped by 4 bases and J by 3 bases, with 11 bases between them. Here the CDR3 reads CASSHLGHYEQYF. CDR3 DNA sequence: TGCGCCAGCAGCCATTTGGGACACTACGAGCAGTACTTC.

V gene TRBV7-6 combines with J gene TRBJ2-2, with 11 bases that match TRBD2. V lost 5 bases and J lost 0; bases outside the gene matches: 14. The germline CDR1 and CDR2 sequences are SGHVS and FNYEAQ. The CDR3 has 20 amino acids. The CDR3 coding sequence is TGTGCCAGCAGCACATACGGGACTAGCGGAAGAATCGCGAACACCGGGGAGCTGTTTTTT. Translated, it gives CASSTYGTSGRIANTGELFF.

The chain couples TRBV7-3 to TRBJ1-4; 7 nucleotides line up with TRBD1. Germline V lookup: CDR1 SGHTA, CDR2 FQGTGA. V shed 5 bases and J 6 bases; nucleotides not matched to a gene: 24. The CDR3 length is 20 residues. In DNA form, the CDR3 reads TGTGCCAGCAGCCGCCCAAATTGGGGGACAGCCCATCTATGGGATGAAAAACTGTTTTTT. Encoded protein: CASSRPNWGTAHLWDEKLFF.

The chain recombines TRBV25-1 with TRBJ1-1; D ambiguous. The germline V gene encodes CDR1 MGHDK and CDR2 SYGVNS. There are 13 residues in the CDR3. V lost 4 bases and J 2 bases, leaving 8 bases between the germline ends. For the CDR3, the DNA is TGTGCCAGCAGTGCTCGGGGAAACACTGAAGCTTTCTTT. Its protein product is CASSARGNTEAFF.

This chain joins TRBV6-6 and TRBJ2-6, with D perhaps matching TRBD2 (5 bases). The germline V gene encodes CDR1 MNHNY and CDR2 SVGAGI (reference sequence). V was shortened by 6 bases and J by 1 base, with 10 bases between the two germline ends. The CDR3 consists of 15 residues. The CDR3 bases are TGTGCCAGCAGAGCCGGGGTGTCTGGGGCCAACGTCCTGACTTTC. Its translation is CASRAGVSGANVLTF.

This chain uses TRBV5-1 with TRBJ1-2; 9 bases match TRBD1. Germline V CDR1 and CDR2: SGHRS, YFSETQ. With 0 bases clipped from V and 2 bases from J, the junction kept 2 bases outside the gene matches. The CDR3 runs to 15 residues. CDR3 in DNA: TGCGCCAGCAGCTTGGGGACAGGGGAAAACTATGGCTACACCTTC. Protein: CASSLGTGENYGYTF.

Points on this clone: The same CDR3 can be traced to other DNA sequences in this sample. V and J are TRBV5-1 and TRBJ2-1; 9 positions agree with TRBD2. This CDR3 has 16 amino acids. The germline gives CDR1 SGHRS, CDR2 YFSETQ. V trimming: 0 bases; J trimming: 1 base; junction bases outside the gene matches: 2. CDR3 residues: CASSLGLAGSYNEQFF. CDR3 DNA sequence: TGCGCCAGCAGCTTGGGGCTAGCGGGGTCCTACAATGAGCAGTTCTTC.

This rearrangement joins TRBV27 to TRBJ2-1; 12 bases are a match to TRBD2. Germline CDR1 reads MNHEY; CDR2 reads SMNVEV (reference sequence). Unmatched junction bases numbered 4, after V lost 0 bases and J lost 7 bases. This CDR3 comprises 16 residues. Here the CDR3 reads CASSLSLTSGRNEQFF. Here the CDR3 DNA reads TGTGCCAGCAGTTTATCCCTGACTAGCGGGAGAAATGAGCAGTTCTTC.

The V and J genes are TRBV5-5 and TRBJ1-1; D might be TRBD1 (5 bases). This CDR3 is 15 amino acids long. Germline loops: CDR1 SGHKS, CDR2 YYEKEE (reference sequence). Trimming removed 4 bases at V and 0 bases at J, with 13 bases between. The CDR3 sequence is CASSPLGGVNTEAFF. DNA for the CDR3: TGTGCCAGCAGCCCCCTCGGGGGGGTGAACACTGAAGCTTTCTTT.

This clone appeared once. This sequence joins TRBV28 and TRBJ2-2; TRBD1 aligns across 7 bases. This CDR3 is 18 amino acids long. Germline CDR1 reads MDHEN; CDR2 reads SYDVKM. The junction had 19 bases not matched to a gene; V was cut back by 5 bases and J by 7 bases. The CDR3 region is CASSPLLGQTGRSGELFF. In DNA, the CDR3 is TGTGCCAGCAGTCCCCTGCTGGGACAGACAGGTAGAAGCGGGGAGCTGTTTTTT. The full variable domain, in which reference TRBV28 and TRBJ2-2 provide the parts outside the CDR3, is DVKVTQSSRYLVKRTGEKVFLECVQDMDHENMFWYRQDPGLGLRLIYFSYDVKMKEKGDIPEGYSVSREKKERFSLILESASTNQTSMYLCASSPLLGQTGRSGELFFGEGSRLTVL.

V and J are TRBV19 and TRBJ2-2; 9 bases fit TRBD1. This CDR3 is 14 amino acids long. Germline trimming cut 11 bases from V and 3 bases from J; bases unmatched to any gene: 7. CDR1 and CDR2 from the germline V gene are LNHDA and SQIVND (reference sequence). The CDR3 region has the DNA TGTGCCGCAAAGCGACAGGGGGACACCGGGGAGCTGTTTTTT. Its protein is CAAKRQGDTGELFF.

The J gene is TRBJ2-7, the V gene TRBV27, with D possibly matching TRBD2 (6 bases). V was pared by 4 bases and J by 4 bases, with 11 bases between. The CDR3 contains 13 residues. Germline V gene data show CDR1 as MNHEY and CDR2 as SMNVEV (reference sequence). The DNA for the CDR3 is TGTGCCAGCAGTTCGGGGGTTCCTTACGAGCAGTACTTC. Residues: CASSSGVPYEQYF.

This chain connects TRBV28 to TRBJ1-1; weak D call: TRBD1 (6 bases). In germline, CDR1 is MDHEN, CDR2 SYDVKM. V lost 5 bases to trimming and J lost 8 bases, with 18 bases between them. The CDR3 totals 14 residues. CDR3 in amino acids: CASSPVGRGQEAFF. CDR3 bases: TGTGCCAGCAGTCCCGTCGGGAGGGGACAAGAAGCTTTCTTT.

The chain uses TRBV29-1 and TRBJ1-1; TRBD1 matches 9 bases. This CDR3 has 14 residues. With V trimmed by 6 bases and J by 4 bases, 9 bases remained unmatched. The V gene's germline CDR1 is SQVTM and CDR2 ANQGSEA. CDR3 loop: CSVVGQGSGTEAFF. DNA for the CDR3: TGCAGCGTAGTGGGACAGGGCTCGGGCACTGAAGCTTTCTTT.

This clone is a singleton in its sample. The chain joins TRBV5-4 to TRBJ1-2; D may be TRBD1 (5 bases). V was cut by 1 base and J by 4 bases, with 11 bases left in between. The V gene's germline CDR1 is SGHNT and CDR2 YYREEE (reference sequence). The CDR3 covers 14 residues. CDR3 nucleotide sequence: TGTGCCAGCAGCTTGCTTCAGGGTAGCTATGGCTACACCTTC. Protein product: CASSLLQGSYGYTF.

The chain employs TRBV11-2 and TRBJ2-7, with 9 bases fitting TRBD2. V gave up 4 bases and J gave up 1 base; unmatched junction bases: 5. CDR3 length equals 15 residues. Looked up from germline, CDR1 is SGHAT and CDR2 is FQNNGV. The CDR3 DNA reads TGTGCCAGCAGCTCTGGACTAGCGCCGTCCTACGAGCAGTACTTC. This encodes CASSSGLAPSYEQYF.

The V and J genes are TRBV28 and TRBJ2-1; D unresolved. This CDR3 region has 14 residues. CDR1 MDHEN and CDR2 SYDVKM come from the germline V gene. V lost 7 bases to trimming and J lost 3 bases, with 13 bases between them. The DNA for the CDR3 is TGTGCCAGCAACCCTGCTGGGCACTACAATGAGCAGTTCTTC. Residues: CASNPAGHYNEQFF.

The J gene is TRBJ1-2, the V gene TRBV4-3, with D uncertain. The CDR3 runs to 16 residues. Trimming left V 0 bases short and J 7 bases short, with 18 bases between. CDR1 and CDR2 (germline): LGHNA, YSLEER. The CDR3 loop is CASSQDWRQDYGGYTF. The CDR3 coding sequence is TGCGCCAGCAGCCAAGATTGGCGCCAGGATTACGGTGGCTACACCTTC.